This entry concerns a single T cell receptor beta chain. These data belong to a study of blood T cell repertoires in COVID-19. Study-level background: Sites in the United States, Italy and Spain provided acute and convalescent COVID-19 samples. From T cells, B-cell-depleted T cells, or PBMCs came the material, which was cDNA or gDNA.

The CDR3 sequence is 15 residues long. After removal of 1 base from V and 0 bases from J, the junction contained 1 base not matched to a gene. Germline values: CDR1 SGHNT, CDR2 YENEEA. In the source study's methods: Scientists estimated how many nucleated cells there were by amplifying reference gene primers. Sequencing used immunoSEQ multiplex PCR; TCRdb keeps in-frame clones, though not all of them. The V and J calls and clone size are taken from that table; D and trimming were inferred from the DNA. The sample has more than 250,000 clones, approximately 86% seen once. The receptor was isolated from a woman in her thirties who had recovered from COVID-19. The sequenced material came from peripheral blood. The J gene is TRBJ2-7, the V gene TRBV11-3; 9 bases fit TRBD2. CDR3 bases: TGTGCCAGCAGCTTAGGGCGGGAGGGCTCCTACGAGCAGTACTTC. It yields the protein CASSLGREGSYEQYF.